The entry that follows covers one T cell receptor beta chain sequence. This clonotype was seen at least ten times. The clone's antigen remains unknown. Base-call qualities are not available, and no considerably larger clone is one nucleotide away. These data originate in a study of human T cells and chemical hapten exposure listed by TCRdb under 2021. Context from the whole study: For sensitization, 2% DPC in acetone was applied to a 2 cm by 2 cm area of upper inner arm skin. Weekly therapeutic DPC doses were additionally applied to the scalp of patients throughout the roughly 26-week study period. Patch tests used Finn chambers with 0.01% DPC on the upper back, scored after 6 days by International Contact Dermatitis Research Group standards. The libraries were sequenced as a pool, and the TCR yield per sample differed mostly because of small variations in library volumes within the pool. Blood samples were taken from patients before sensitization (week 0) and then at 2, 6 and about 24 weeks after DPC sensitization. The study tracked peripheral blood TCR repertoire changes in vivo during primary and secondary sensitization to the hapten diphenylcyclopropenone (DPC) in alopecia patients. Approximately 30 alopecia patients provided blood for TCR sequencing at one to four time points (pre-sensitization, 2, 6 and 24 weeks). Most of the patients in the cohort were female, and the cohort covered alopecia areata with under or over 50% scalp involvement, alopecia totalis and alopecia universalis. Findings and caveats that apply to the study as a whole: Because every patient had alopecia, a presumed autoimmune disease, the patients' immune response might differ from that of healthy individuals. Significantly more large CDR3 similarity clusters were formed by expanded TCRs than by pre-sensitization or healthy control sets, consistent with antigen-driven responses. DPC sensitization did not change the number of TCRs with a frequency above 1 in 1000, and there was no evidence of changes in global repertoire structure. After repeated subsampling, the strength of the expansion versus patch-test correlation and the threshold at which it became significant changed. The number of PT1 expanded TCRs positively correlated with patch test score, significant at thresholds 8, 16 and 32 but not 4.

The library was built by means of RACE. Data came from a NextSeq 500. During library preparation, unique molecular identifiers were attached to individual cDNA molecules so that TCRs could be counted in a quantitative, reproducible way. Each blood RNA sample was used to sequence both TCR alpha and TCR beta chains. Per the source publication's procedure: A median of about 89,000 TCRs per sample was observed, with a range of 23,224 to 690,600. The Decombinator software suite was used to annotate V, J and CDR3 in the TCR reads. For PS versus PT1 abundance plots, all samples were subsampled to the same number of TCRs (28,000). TCRs were defined as expanded if absent before sensitization and observed at least eight times at the 2-week time point. TCRdb ran its own pipeline on the public reads, namely fastp trimming at Q25 and MiXCR clone calling, and kept in-frame beta chains. CDR3 protein duplicates are merged, each entry listing the most common genes and DNA. TCRdb assigned the V and J calls; the authors' analysis was not used. The sample has more than 65,000 distinct CDR3 sequences on record, about 6.8% of them singletons. The top ten constitute around 1.5% of the sample.

Trimming at the junction amounts to 3 bases on V and 10 bases on J, and the germline ends lie 26 bases apart. Reading the germline V gene (reference sequence) gives CDR1 DFQATT and CDR2 SNEGSKA. The CDR3 runs 16 amino acids, cysteine and phenylalanine included. Kept here is only the CDR3 DNA, which spans 48 bases and is read in frame from base 1. This specimen's time point label, per the study, means: patch test 1, 2 weeks after DPC sensitization. In light of the paper, this sample's treatment or condition label describes: therapeutic diphenylcyclopropenone sensitization with weekly scalp DPC. At every patch-test visit, the blood draw took place before the patch test was put on. To be eligible, patients had to be aged 18 to 70, diagnosed with alopecia and judged suitable for DPC therapy, while pregnant patients were excluded. Unfractionated whole blood was collected in Tempus Blood RNA tubes, and total RNA was extracted from that blood.

The clonotype originates from a woman in her thirties with alopecia areata. Some clones in this sample may be carry-over from other donors' samples. The sample in question was whole blood, obtained in connection with sensitization to the hapten diphenylcyclopropenone (DPC). This chain joins TRBV20-1 to TRBJ2-3, with no confidently assigned D gene. The CDR3 corresponds to CSARGITGPPGVAQYF. The DNA sequence follows: TGCAGTGCTAGGGGGATCACCGGTCCACCCGGAGTAGCGCAGTATTTT.